The clone carrying this T cell receptor beta chain was seen a few times. The antigen is unknown. This CDR3 comprises 14 residues. Germline CDR1 is SQVTM and CDR2 is ANQGSEA. J gave up 6 bases and V 7 bases, and 9 bases lay outside the gene matches. cDNA serving as the sequencing template came from extracted, reverse transcribed RNA. Clones were sequenced by immunoSEQ multiplex PCR, and TCRdb holds only the in-frame ones, with some missing. The table includes 200,000 or so clones, more than 45% detected once. This specimen belongs to a study of CD8+ T cells in alopecia areata. Study in general: Patients in the treated group were given tofacitinib by mouth, 5 to 10 mg twice a day. The duration of tofacitinib was 6 to 18 months, with 6 months off drug afterward.

Study-level points and caveats: In patients, TCRs were shared less clearly than in mice, and HLA may possibly be involved. Scalp sequencing also captures normal skin's resident alphabeta T cells.

This TCR came from a human donor with alopecia areata. The input for sequencing was CD4+ T cells sorted from blood, taken at week 0. This chain connects TRBV29-1 to TRBJ1-5; 10 bases agree with TRBD1. The CDR3 nucleotides read TGCAGCGCCCTTGTGGGGGACAGGGGTCAGCCCCAGCATTTT. As protein: CSALVGDRGQPQHF.